This TCR beta chain was captured in a study of T cells in Graves' hyperthyroidism and ophthalmopathy. Amplification of TCR beta CDR3 regions used RNA as the template. HTBI primers were the set used in a first-round RT-PCR of the TCR CDR3. TCRdb analysed the multiplex PCR reads with MiXCR anew, one entry per CDR3 protein. The repertoire holds 250,000 to 300,000 distinct CDR3 sequences, with more than 12% as singletons. There are many counts of this clonotype. Its antigen is not identified. General study results and limits: The authors' 13 V-J model separated ophthalmopathy from stable hyperthyroidism. Among thyroid clonotypes expanded above 0.001, most also appeared in blood. Ophthalmopathy was predicted by the model a median of about 6.5 months ahead of onset.

More than 8.5 ml of fresh peripheral blood supplied the PBMCs. This TCR came from a woman aged 40 to 55 with Graves' hyperthyroidism that later progressed to Graves' ophthalmopathy. The specimen sequenced was blood.

DNA of the CDR3: TGCAGTGCTAGAGATCTCAATGAGCAGTTCTTC. Amino acids: CSARDLNEQFF. The genes are TRBV20-1 and TRBJ2-1; D uncertain. The CDR3 extends over 11 amino acids. Trimming pared 0 bases from V and 6 bases from J, leaving 3 bases between. Germline assignment: CDR1 DFQATT and CDR2 SNEGSKA (reference sequence).